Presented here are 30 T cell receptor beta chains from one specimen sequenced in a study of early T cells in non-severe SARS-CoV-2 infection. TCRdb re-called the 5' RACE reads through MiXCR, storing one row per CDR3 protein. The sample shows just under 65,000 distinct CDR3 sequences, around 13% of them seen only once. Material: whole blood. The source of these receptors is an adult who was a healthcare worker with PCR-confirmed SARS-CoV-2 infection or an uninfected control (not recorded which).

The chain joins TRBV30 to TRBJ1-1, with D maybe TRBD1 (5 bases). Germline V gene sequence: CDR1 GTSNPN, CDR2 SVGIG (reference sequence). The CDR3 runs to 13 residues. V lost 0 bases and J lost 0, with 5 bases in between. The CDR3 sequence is CAWSVQVNTEAFF. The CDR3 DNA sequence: TGTGCCTGGAGTGTACAGGTGAACACTGAAGCTTTCTTT.

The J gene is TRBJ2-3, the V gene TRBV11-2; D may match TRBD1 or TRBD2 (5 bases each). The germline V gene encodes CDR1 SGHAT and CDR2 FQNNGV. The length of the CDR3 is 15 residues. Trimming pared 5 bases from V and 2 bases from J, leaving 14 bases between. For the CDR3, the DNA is TGTGCCAGCAGCGAAGACGAGGGGTTCACAGATACGCAGTATTTT. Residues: CASSEDEGFTDTQYF.

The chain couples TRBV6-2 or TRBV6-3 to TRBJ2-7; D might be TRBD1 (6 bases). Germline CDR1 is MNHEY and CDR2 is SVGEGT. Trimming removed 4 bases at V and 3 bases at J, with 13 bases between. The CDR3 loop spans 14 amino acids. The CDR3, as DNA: TGTGCCAGCAGTTCGGACAGCGCCAGCTACGAGCAGTACTTC. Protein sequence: CASSSDSASYEQYF.

The CDR3 sequence is CSVGGEGTYGYTF. CDR3 nucleotides: TGCAGCGTTGGGGGAGAAGGAACCTATGGCTACACCTTC. The V gene is TRBV29-1, the J gene TRBJ1-2; no reliable D call. Germline V gene data show CDR1 as SQVTM and CDR2 as ANQGSEA. The CDR3 loop spans 13 amino acids. V shed 4 bases and J shed 4 bases, with 13 bases lying between them.

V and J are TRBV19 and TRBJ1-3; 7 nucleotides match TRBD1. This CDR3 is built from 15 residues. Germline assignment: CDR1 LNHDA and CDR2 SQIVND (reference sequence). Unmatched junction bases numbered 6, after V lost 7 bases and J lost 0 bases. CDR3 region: CASINRGNSGNTIYF. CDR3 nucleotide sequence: TGTGCCAGTATCAACAGGGGAAACTCTGGAAACACCATATATTTT.

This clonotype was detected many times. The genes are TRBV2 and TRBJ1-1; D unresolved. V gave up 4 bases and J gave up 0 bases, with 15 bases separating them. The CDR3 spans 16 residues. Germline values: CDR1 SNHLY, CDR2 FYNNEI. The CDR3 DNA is TGTGCCAGCAGTGTCTCCAGGTCAGTAGTGAACACTGAAGCTTTCTTT. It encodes CASSVSRSVVNTEAFF.

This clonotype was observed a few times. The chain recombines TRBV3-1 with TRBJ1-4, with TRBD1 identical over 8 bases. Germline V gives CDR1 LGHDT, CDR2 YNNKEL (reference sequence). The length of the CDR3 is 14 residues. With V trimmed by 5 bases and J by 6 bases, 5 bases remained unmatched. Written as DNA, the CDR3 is TGTGCCAGCAGCGACAGGGGACGGGATGAAAAACTGTTTTTT. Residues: CASSDRGRDEKLFF. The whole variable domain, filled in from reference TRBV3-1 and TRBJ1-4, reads DTAVSQTPKYLVTQMGNDKSIKCEQNLGHDTMYWYKQDSKKFLKIMFSYNNKELIINETVPNRFSPKSPDKAHLNLHINSLELGDSAVYFCASSDRGRDEKLFFGSGTQLSVL.

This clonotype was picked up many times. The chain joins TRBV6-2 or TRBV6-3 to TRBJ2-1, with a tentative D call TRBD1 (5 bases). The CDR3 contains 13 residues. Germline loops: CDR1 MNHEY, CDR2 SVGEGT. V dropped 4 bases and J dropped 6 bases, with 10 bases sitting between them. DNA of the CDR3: TGTGCCAGCAGTTTACAGGAAACCAATGAGCAGTTCTTC. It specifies CASSLQETNEQFF.

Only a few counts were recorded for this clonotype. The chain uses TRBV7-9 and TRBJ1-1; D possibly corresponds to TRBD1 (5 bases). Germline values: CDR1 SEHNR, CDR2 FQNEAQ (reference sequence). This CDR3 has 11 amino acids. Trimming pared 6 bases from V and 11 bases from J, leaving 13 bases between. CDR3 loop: CASREDTGAFF. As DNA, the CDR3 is TGTGCCAGCAGAGAGGACACCGGGGCTTTCTTT.

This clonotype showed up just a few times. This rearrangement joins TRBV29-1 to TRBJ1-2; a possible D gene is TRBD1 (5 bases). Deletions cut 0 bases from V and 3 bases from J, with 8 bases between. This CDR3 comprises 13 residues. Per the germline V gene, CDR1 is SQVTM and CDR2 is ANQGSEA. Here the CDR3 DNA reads TGCAGCGTTGAAGACGGGGGGTACTATGGCTACACCTTC. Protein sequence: CSVEDGGYYGYTF. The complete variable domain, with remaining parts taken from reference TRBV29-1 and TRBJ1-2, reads SAVISQKPSRDICQRGTSLTIQCQVDSQVTMMFWYRQQPGQSLTLIATANQGSEATYESGFVIDKFPISRPNLTFSTLTVSNMSPEDSSIYLCSVEDGGYYGYTFGSGTRLTVV.

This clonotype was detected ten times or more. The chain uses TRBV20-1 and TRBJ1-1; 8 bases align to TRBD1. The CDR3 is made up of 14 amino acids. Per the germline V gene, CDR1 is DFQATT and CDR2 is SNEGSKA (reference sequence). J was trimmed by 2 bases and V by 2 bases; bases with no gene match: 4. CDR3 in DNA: TGCAGTGCTAGAACCACAGGGGGTAACACTGAAGCTTTCTTT. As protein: CSARTTGGNTEAFF.

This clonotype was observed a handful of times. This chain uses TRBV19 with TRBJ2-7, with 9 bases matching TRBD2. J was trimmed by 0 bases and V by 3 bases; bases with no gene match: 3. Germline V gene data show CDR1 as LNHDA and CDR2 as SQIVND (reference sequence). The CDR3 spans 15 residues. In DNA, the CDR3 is TGTGCCAGTAGTATGAGCGGGGGGTTCTCCTACGAGCAGTACTTC. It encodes CASSMSGGFSYEQYF.

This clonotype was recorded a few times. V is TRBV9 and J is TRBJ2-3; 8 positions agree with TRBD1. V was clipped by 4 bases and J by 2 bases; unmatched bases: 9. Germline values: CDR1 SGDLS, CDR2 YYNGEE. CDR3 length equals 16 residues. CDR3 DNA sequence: TGTGCCAGCAGCCCGACAGGGGCAACCCACACAGATACGCAGTATTTT. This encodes CASSPTGATHTDTQYF. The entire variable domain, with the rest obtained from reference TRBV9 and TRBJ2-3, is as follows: DSGVTQTPKHLITATGQRVTLRCSPRSGDLSVYWYQQSLDQGLQFLIQYYNGEERAKGNILERFSAQQFPDLHSELNLSSLELGDSALYFCASSPTGATHTDTQYFGPGTRLTVL.

The DNA of the CDR3 is TGTGCCAGCAGCTTAACTTTGGATAATTCACCCCTCCACTTT. As protein: CASSLTLDNSPLHF. The chain carries TRBV7-3 and TRBJ1-6; D is undetermined. V dropped 0 bases and J dropped 5 bases, with 5 bases sitting between them. This CDR3 spans 14 amino acids. Germline V lookup: CDR1 SGHTA, CDR2 FQGTGA.

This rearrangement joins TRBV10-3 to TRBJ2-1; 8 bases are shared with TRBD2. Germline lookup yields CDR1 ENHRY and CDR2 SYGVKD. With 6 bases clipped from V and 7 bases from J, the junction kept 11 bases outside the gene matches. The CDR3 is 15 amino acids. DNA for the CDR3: TGTGCCATCAGGACGGACGGACTAGCTAGTAATGAGCAGTTCTTC. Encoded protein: CAIRTDGLASNEQFF.

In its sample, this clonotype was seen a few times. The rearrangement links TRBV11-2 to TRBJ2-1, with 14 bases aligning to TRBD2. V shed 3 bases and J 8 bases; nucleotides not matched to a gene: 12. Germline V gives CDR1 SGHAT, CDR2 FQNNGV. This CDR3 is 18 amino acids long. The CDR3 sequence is CASSFRTSGGITSDEQFF. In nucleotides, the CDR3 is TGTGCCAGCAGCTTTCGGACTAGCGGGGGGATTACTTCGGATGAGCAGTTCTTC.

This CDR3 reads CASSPRWNTGELFF. The CDR3, as DNA: TGTGCCAGCTCTCCCCGGTGGAACACCGGGGAGCTGTTTTTT. The chain carries TRBV6-5 and TRBJ2-2; D uncertain. Trimming took off 8 bases at V and 1 base at J, with 11 bases between the two ends. This CDR3 has 14 amino acids. Germline values: CDR1 MNHEY, CDR2 SVGAGI.

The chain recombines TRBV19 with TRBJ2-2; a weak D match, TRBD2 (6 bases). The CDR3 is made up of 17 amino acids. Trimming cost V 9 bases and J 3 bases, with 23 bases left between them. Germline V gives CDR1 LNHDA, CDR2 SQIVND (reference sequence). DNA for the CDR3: TGTGCCAGCACGGCGAACCTGGGAGGTACAGACACCGGGGAGCTGTTTTTT. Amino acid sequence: CASTANLGGTDTGELFF.

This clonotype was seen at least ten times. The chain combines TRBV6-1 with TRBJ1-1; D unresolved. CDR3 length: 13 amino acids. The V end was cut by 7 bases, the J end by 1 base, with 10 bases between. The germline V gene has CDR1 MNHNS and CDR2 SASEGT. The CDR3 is CASTLPGNTEAFF. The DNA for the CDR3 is TGTGCCAGCACCCTCCCAGGGAACACTGAAGCTTTCTTT.

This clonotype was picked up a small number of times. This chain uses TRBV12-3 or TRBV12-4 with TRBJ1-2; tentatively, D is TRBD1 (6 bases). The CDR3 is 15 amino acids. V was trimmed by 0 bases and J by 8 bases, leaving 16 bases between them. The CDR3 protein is CASSLAPGAGSGYTF. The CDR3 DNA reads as TGTGCCAGCAGTTTAGCGCCGGGGGCAGGGAGCGGCTACACCTTC.

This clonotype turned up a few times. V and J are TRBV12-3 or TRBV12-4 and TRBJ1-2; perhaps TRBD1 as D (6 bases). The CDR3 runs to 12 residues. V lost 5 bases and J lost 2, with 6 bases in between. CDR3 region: CASSQGNYGYTF. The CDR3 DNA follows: TGTGCCAGCAGTCAGGGGAACTATGGCTACACCTTC.

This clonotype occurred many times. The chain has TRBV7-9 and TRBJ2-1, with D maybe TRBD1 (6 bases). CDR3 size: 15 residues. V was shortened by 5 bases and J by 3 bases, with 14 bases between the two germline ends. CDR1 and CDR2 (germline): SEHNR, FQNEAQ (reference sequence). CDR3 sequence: CASSPQGEFYNEQFF. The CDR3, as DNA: TGTGCCAGCAGCCCACAGGGAGAGTTCTACAATGAGCAGTTCTTC. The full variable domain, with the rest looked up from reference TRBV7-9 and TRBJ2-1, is DTGVSQNPRHKITKRGQNVTFRCDPISEHNRLYWYRQTLGQGPEFLTYFQNEAQLEKSRLLSDRFSAERPKGSFSTLEIQRTEQGDSAMYLCASSPQGEFYNEQFFGPGTRLTVL.

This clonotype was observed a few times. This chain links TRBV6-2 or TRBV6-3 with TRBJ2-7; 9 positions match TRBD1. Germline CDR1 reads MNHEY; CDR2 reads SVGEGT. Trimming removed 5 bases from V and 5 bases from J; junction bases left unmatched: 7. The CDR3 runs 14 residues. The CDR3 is CASSTGTGNDEQYF. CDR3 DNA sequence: TGTGCCAGCAGTACCGGGACAGGGAACGACGAGCAGTACTTC.

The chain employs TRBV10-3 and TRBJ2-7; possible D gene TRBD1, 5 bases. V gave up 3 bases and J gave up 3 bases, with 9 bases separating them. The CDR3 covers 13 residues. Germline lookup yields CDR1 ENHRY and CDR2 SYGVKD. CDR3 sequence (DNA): TGTGCCATCAGTGACGGGCAGGGCTACGAGCAGTACTTC. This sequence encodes CAISDGQGYEQYF.

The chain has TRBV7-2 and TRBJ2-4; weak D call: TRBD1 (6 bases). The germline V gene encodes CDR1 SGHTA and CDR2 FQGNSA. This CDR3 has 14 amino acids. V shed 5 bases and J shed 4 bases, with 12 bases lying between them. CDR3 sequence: CASSPRTGKNIQYF. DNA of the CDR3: TGTGCCAGCAGCCCACGAACAGGGAAAAACATTCAGTACTTC.

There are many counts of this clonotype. CDR3 in amino acids: CASRPPGVGTIYF. CDR3 in DNA: TGTGCCAGCAGGCCCCCGGGGGTCGGCACCATATATTTT. This chain connects TRBV6-5 to TRBJ1-3; D is perhaps TRBD1 (5 bases). This CDR3 is built from 13 residues. In germline, CDR1 is MNHEY, CDR2 SVGAGI. V dropped 6 bases and J dropped 9 bases, with 15 bases sitting between them.

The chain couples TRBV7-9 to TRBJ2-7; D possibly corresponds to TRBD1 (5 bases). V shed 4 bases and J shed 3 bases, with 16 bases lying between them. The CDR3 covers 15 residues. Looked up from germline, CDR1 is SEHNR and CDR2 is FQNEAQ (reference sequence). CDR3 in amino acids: CASSSPSDMLYEQYF. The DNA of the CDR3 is TGTGCCAGCAGCTCCCCTTCGGACATGCTCTACGAGCAGTACTTC.

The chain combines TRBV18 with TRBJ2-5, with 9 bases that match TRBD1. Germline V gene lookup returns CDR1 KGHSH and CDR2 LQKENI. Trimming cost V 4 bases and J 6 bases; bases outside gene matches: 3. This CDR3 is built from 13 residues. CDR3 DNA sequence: TGTGCCAGCTCACGGGACAGGGACAAGACCCAGTACTTC. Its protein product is CASSRDRDKTQYF.

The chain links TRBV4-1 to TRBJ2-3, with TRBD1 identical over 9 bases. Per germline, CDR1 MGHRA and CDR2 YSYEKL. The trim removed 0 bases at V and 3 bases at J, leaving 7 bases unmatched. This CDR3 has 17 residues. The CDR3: CASSQDMGQGFTDTQYF. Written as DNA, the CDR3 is TGCGCCAGCAGCCAAGATATGGGACAGGGATTTACAGATACGCAGTATTTT.

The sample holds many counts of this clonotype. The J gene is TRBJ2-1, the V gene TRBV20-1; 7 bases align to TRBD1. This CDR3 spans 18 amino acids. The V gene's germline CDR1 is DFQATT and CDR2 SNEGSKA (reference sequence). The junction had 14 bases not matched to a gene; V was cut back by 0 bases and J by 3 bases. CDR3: CSAREILQQGLYYNEQFF. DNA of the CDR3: TGCAGTGCTAGAGAAATACTCCAACAGGGGTTATACTACAATGAGCAGTTCTTC.